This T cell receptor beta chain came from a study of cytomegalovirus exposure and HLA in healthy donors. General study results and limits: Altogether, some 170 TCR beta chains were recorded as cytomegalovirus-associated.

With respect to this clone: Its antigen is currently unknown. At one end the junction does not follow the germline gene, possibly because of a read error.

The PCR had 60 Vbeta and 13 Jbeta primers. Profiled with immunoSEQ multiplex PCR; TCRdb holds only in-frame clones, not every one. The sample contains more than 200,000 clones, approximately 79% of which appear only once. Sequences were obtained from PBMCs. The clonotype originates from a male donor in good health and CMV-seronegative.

CDR3 DNA: TGTGCTAGCAGCTTAACCGGAAGCGGGGGAATGGGGGAGACCCAGTACTTC. The encoded protein is CASSLTGSGGMGETQYF. V usage is TRBV7-7 and J usage is TRBJ2-5; 8 nucleotides align to TRBD2. This CDR3 comprises 17 residues. The V gene's germline CDR1 is SSHAT and CDR2 FNYEAQ (reference sequence).